Below, one TCR beta chain is given with its context. At the DNA level, this CDR3 is encoded by other sequences in the same sample as well. The sample originates from a study of shared clonotypes between healthy human individuals. Clones were sequenced by immunoSEQ multiplex PCR, and TCRdb holds only the in-frame ones, with some missing. The table lists approximately 2,300,000 clones, approximately 90% of them singletons. The ends were cut back, 1 base at V and 3 bases at J, with 6 bases in the middle. Germline assignment: CDR1 MDHEN and CDR2 SYDVKM. The CDR3 totals 13 residues. The chain links TRBV28 to TRBJ1-2; no firm D call. The origin of this receptor is a young man in good health. Some clones in this sample may be carry-over from other donors' samples. Sequenced: naive CD4+ T cells from PBMCs. Sample subset: CD45RA+ positively selected. CDR3 coding DNA: TGTGCCAGCAGTTTATCAAGGGACTATGGCTACACCTTC. Translated: CASSLSRDYGYTF.